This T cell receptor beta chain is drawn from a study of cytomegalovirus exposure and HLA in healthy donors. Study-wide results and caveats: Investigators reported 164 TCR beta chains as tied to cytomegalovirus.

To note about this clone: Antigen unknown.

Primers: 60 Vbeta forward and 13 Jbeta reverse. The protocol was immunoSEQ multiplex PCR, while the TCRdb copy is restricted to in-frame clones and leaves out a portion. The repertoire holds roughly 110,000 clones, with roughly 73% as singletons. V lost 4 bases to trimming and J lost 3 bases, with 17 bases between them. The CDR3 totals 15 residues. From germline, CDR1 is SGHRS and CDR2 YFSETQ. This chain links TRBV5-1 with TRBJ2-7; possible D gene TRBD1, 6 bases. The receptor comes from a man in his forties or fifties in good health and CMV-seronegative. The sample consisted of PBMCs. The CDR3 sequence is CASSAGTGTSYEQYF. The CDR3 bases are TGCGCCAGCAGCGCAGGAACAGGGACCAGCTACGAGCAGTACTTC.